Following are 22 T cell receptor beta chains from one sample sequenced in a study of blood T cell repertoires in COVID-19 (dated by TCRdb to 2018 to 2020). The protocol used for the library was the immunoSEQ multiplex PCR assay. Entries here come from immuneACCESS through TCRdb and include only in-frame sequences with V and J called. Some clones fail to appear in such tables; in the studies checked, an unresolved V gene covers under half of the shortfall, and the cause of the remainder is unknown. The sample records 350,000 to 500,000 clones, about 90% of which are singletons. The ten largest clones capture about 0.91% of the sample. Specimen: peripheral blood. These TCRs come from a man in his late teens or twenties with COVID-19, enrolled during active disease.

The rearrangement uses TRBV24-1 and TRBJ2-3, with 7 positions matching TRBD2. V lost 5 bases, J lost 6 bases, and 4 bases stayed unmatched. This CDR3 spans 13 amino acids. Germline V gene lookup returns CDR1 KGHDR and CDR2 SFDVKD. This chain's CDR3 is CATSAGGSDTQYF. CDR3 coding DNA: TGTGCCACCAGTGCGGGGGGATCCGATACGCAGTATTTT.

This clone has only a few counts. The V gene is TRBV6-2 or TRBV6-3, the J gene TRBJ1-5; no firm D call. Germline V CDR1 and CDR2: MNHEY, SVGEGT. The length of the CDR3 is 14 residues. Trimming removed 0 bases at V and 5 bases at J, with 8 bases between. The CDR3 nucleotides read TGTGCCAGCAGTTACTCGGGCAGGTATCAGCCCCAGCATTTT. Translating gives CASSYSGRYQPQHF.

This rearrangement joins TRBV11-2 to TRBJ1-2; 9 nucleotides match TRBD1. Trimming cost V 4 bases and J 3 bases; bases outside gene matches: 6. The CDR3 is 15 amino acids. Germline assignment: CDR1 SGHAT and CDR2 FQNNGV. The CDR3 sequence: CASSSPGQGDYGYTF. The CDR3 DNA reads TGTGCCAGCAGCTCCCCGGGACAGGGTGACTATGGCTACACCTTC.

This clone has more than one count but fewer than ten. The chain combines TRBV5-4 with TRBJ2-7, with 8 bases identical to TRBD1. The CDR3 runs 13 residues. Unmatched junction bases numbered 11, after V lost 7 bases and J lost 8 bases. Per the germline V gene, CDR1 is SGHNT and CDR2 is YYREEE (reference sequence). This CDR3 is CASHTGGRLKQYF. CDR3 coding DNA: TGTGCCAGCCATACAGGGGGGCGTTTGAAGCAGTACTTC.

The V and J genes are TRBV5-4 and TRBJ2-4; 8 bases agree with TRBD1. Germline V CDR1 and CDR2: SGHNT, YYREEE (reference sequence). J lost 0 bases, V lost 4 bases, and 9 bases had no gene match. The CDR3 extends over 17 amino acids. CDR3 sequence (DNA): TGTGCCAGCAGCATGGAGGGGCAGGGGGCAGCCAAAAACATTCAGTACTTC. Protein sequence: CASSMEGQGAAKNIQYF.

The rearrangement uses TRBV7-8 and TRBJ1-5, with TRBD1 identical over 7 bases. Germline V gene data show CDR1 as SGHVS and CDR2 as FQNEAQ. The trim removed 4 bases at V and 3 bases at J, leaving 9 bases unmatched. The CDR3 sequence is 16 residues long. This chain's CDR3 is CASSSPGGRPNQPQHF. In nucleotides, the CDR3 is TGTGCCAGCAGCTCCCCAGGGGGGAGACCCAATCAGCCCCAGCATTTT.

The chain uses TRBV7-9 and TRBJ1-1, with D possibly being TRBD1 (5 bases). The V and J ends lost 0 bases and 5 bases respectively, with 13 bases between them. The germline gives CDR1 SEHNR, CDR2 FQNEAQ (reference sequence). The CDR3 is 15 residues long. CDR3 bases: TGTGCCAGCAGCTTAGCAAGGGGACTTAGGACTGAAGCTTTCTTT. Amino acid sequence: CASSLARGLRTEAFF.

The chain is built from TRBV7-6 and TRBJ2-4; possible D gene TRBD2, 5 bases. Trimming cost V 5 bases and J 6 bases, with 14 bases left between them. The germline V gene has CDR1 SGHVS and CDR2 FNYEAQ. There are 14 residues in the CDR3. CDR3 DNA: TGTGCCAGCAGCCCCCTGGGCGGGTTAAACATTCAGTACTTC. Its protein is CASSPLGGLNIQYF. Complete variable domain (other parts from reference TRBV7-6 and TRBJ2-4): GAGVSQSPRYKVTKRGQDVALRCDPISGHVSLYWYRQALGQGPEFLTYFNYEAQQDKSGLPNDRFSAERPEGSISTLTIQRTEQRDSAMYRCASSPLGGLNIQYFGAGTRLSVL.

This chain uses TRBV4-1 with TRBJ2-5; D call uncertain. The CDR3 consists of 13 residues. Germline V gives CDR1 MGHRA, CDR2 YSYEKL. The V and J ends lost 3 bases and 5 bases respectively, with 10 bases between them. As DNA, the CDR3 is TGCGCCAGCAGCCAGCTCGTGGCCGAGACCCAGTACTTC. This codes for CASSQLVAETQYF.

This chain joins TRBV5-5 and TRBJ1-1; D possibly corresponds to TRBD1 (5 bases). The germline V and J ends were trimmed by 0 bases and 5 bases, with 11 bases remaining between them. This CDR3 has 14 residues. Germline CDR1 reads SGHKS; CDR2 reads YYEKEE (reference sequence). The CDR3 is CASSLAGGGTEAFF. The CDR3 DNA reads TGTGCCAGCAGCTTGGCGGGGGGTGGGACTGAAGCTTTCTTT.

The chain uses TRBV5-5 and TRBJ2-5; tentative D call: TRBD1 (6 bases). The V gene's germline CDR1 is SGHKS and CDR2 YYEKEE (reference sequence). V was cut by 3 bases and J by 4 bases, with 7 bases left in between. There are 12 residues in the CDR3. The CDR3 nucleotides are TGTGCCAGCAGCTCCAGGGGAGAGACCCAGTACTTC. Translating gives CASSSRGETQYF. The complete variable domain, with remaining parts taken from reference TRBV5-5 and TRBJ2-5, reads DAGVTQSPTHLIKTRGQQVTLRCSPISGHKSVSWYQQVLGQGPQFIFQYYEKEERGRGNFPDRFSARQFPNYSSELNVNALLLGDSALYLCASSSRGETQYFGPGTRLLVL.

This chain uses TRBV19 with TRBJ1-1, with D maybe TRBD1 (5 bases). CDR1 and CDR2 from the germline V gene are LNHDA and SQIVND (reference sequence). V lost 3 bases, J lost 7 bases, and 12 bases lay in between. This CDR3 is 13 amino acids long. The CDR3 loop reads CASSITGRIEAFF. The CDR3 DNA sequence: TGTGCCAGTAGTATTACAGGACGTATTGAAGCTTTCTTT. Looking up the rest from reference TRBV19 and TRBJ1-1 gives the full variable domain: DGGITQSPKYLFRKEGQNVTLSCEQNLNHDAMYWYRQDPGQGLRLIYYSQIVNDFQKGDIAEGYSVSREKKESFPLTVTSAQKNPTAFYLCASSITGRIEAFFGQGTRLTVV.

CDR3 sequence: CASSIFEGDETQYF. The DNA of the CDR3 is TGTGCCAGTAGTATCTTTGAGGGGGACGAGACCCAGTACTTC. The chain carries TRBV19 and TRBJ2-5; tentatively, D is TRBD1 (6 bases). Germline CDR1 reads LNHDA; CDR2 reads SQIVND (reference sequence). The CDR3 runs 14 residues. Between the trimmed V and J ends, which lost 3 bases and 5 bases, there was a span of 13 bases.

The rearrangement uses TRBV14 and TRBJ2-3; unclear D gene. Germline V lookup: CDR1 SGHDN, CDR2 FVKESK. Trimming removed 3 bases at V and 2 bases at J, with 9 bases between. This CDR3 has 14 residues. The CDR3 spells CASSHRHLTDTQYF. The CDR3 coding sequence is TGTGCCAGCAGCCATAGACACCTCACAGATACGCAGTATTTT.

The count of this clone is one. The rearrangement links TRBV9 to TRBJ2-1, with D maybe TRBD2 (5 bases). Germline assignment: CDR1 SGDLS and CDR2 YYNGEE. This CDR3 is 14 amino acids long. V dropped 1 base and J dropped 8 bases, with 13 bases sitting between them. CDR3 loop: CASSVSARADEQFF. The DNA of the CDR3 is TGTGCCAGCAGCGTAAGTGCGAGGGCTGATGAGCAGTTCTTC.

The chain recombines TRBV11-3 with TRBJ2-3; TRBD2 aligns across 13 bases. The CDR3 runs 16 residues. Trimming cost V 5 bases and J 1 base; bases outside gene matches: 3. CDR1 and CDR2 (germline): SGHNT, YENEEA. CDR3 sequence: CASSRGLAGGTDTQYF. CDR3 DNA: TGTGCCAGCAGCCGCGGACTAGCGGGAGGCACAGATACGCAGTATTTT.

The chain recombines TRBV2 with TRBJ2-2, with 8 nucleotides matching TRBD1. After removal of 0 bases from V and 7 bases from J, the junction contained 7 bases not matched to a gene. Looked up from germline, CDR1 is SNHLY and CDR2 is FYNNEI. The CDR3 runs 16 residues. The DNA of the CDR3 is TGTGCCAGCAGTGAAGCCCAGGGGGCATTGATCGGGGAGCTGTTTTTT. Protein sequence: CASSEAQGALIGELFF.

The J gene is TRBJ1-1, the V gene TRBV9, with D perhaps matching TRBD1 (5 bases). Per the germline V gene, CDR1 is SGDLS and CDR2 is YYNGEE. The length of the CDR3 is 13 residues. The V end was cut by 2 bases, the J end by 6 bases, with 11 bases between. CDR3 residues: CASSVGGYSEAFF. CDR3 nucleotides: TGTGCCAGCAGCGTTGGGGGGTATTCTGAAGCTTTCTTT.

The V call is TRBV7-9, the J call TRBJ2-5; D gene unclear. The length of the CDR3 is 14 residues. V dropped 0 bases and J dropped 5 bases, with 10 bases sitting between them. Germline V gene data show CDR1 as SEHNR and CDR2 as FQNEAQ (reference sequence). The CDR3 here is CASSLAVEAETQYF. The CDR3, as DNA: TGTGCCAGCAGCTTAGCGGTCGAGGCGGAGACCCAGTACTTC.

This clone occurred once. The V call is TRBV7-9, the J call TRBJ2-3; 8 positions agree with TRBD2. CDR1 SEHNR and CDR2 FQNEAQ come from the germline V gene (reference sequence). There are 15 residues in the CDR3. V trimming: 4 bases; J trimming: 0 bases; junction bases outside the gene matches: 3. The CDR3 reads CASSSRGASTDTQYF. The CDR3, as DNA: TGTGCCAGCAGCTCGCGGGGGGCTAGCACAGATACGCAGTATTTT.

This chain connects TRBV5-4 to TRBJ2-7; 15 nucleotides line up with TRBD2. Germline V gives CDR1 SGHNT, CDR2 YYREEE (reference sequence). The ends lost 7 bases at V and 7 bases at J; junction bases unmatched: 6. CDR3 length equals 14 residues. CDR3 protein: CASQYGLAGGEQYF. DNA of the CDR3: TGTGCCAGCCAATATGGACTAGCGGGGGGGGAGCAGTACTTC.

The rearrangement joins TRBV11-2 to TRBJ2-2; 9 bases agree with TRBD2. Germline V CDR1 and CDR2: SGHAT, FQNNGV. CDR3 length: 16 amino acids. The V gene end was trimmed by 1 base and the J gene end by 2 bases; junction bases not matched to a gene: 2. CDR3 in amino acids: CASSLAGTSNTGELFF. The CDR3 nucleotides read TGTGCCAGCAGCTTAGCCGGGACTAGCAACACCGGGGAGCTGTTTTTT.